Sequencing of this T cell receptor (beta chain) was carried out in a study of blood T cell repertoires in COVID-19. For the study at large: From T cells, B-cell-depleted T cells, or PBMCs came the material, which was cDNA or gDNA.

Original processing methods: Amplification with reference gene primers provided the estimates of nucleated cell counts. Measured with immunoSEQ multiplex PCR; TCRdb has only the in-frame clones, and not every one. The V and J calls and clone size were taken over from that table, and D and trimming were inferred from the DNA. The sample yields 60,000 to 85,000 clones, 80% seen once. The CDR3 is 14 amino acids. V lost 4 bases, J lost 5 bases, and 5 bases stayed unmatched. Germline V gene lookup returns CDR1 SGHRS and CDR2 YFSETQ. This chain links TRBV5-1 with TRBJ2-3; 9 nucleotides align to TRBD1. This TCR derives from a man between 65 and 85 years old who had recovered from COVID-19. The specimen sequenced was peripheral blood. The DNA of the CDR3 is TGCGCCAGCAGCATACAGGGGGCGATAGATACGCAGTATTTT. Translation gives CASSIQGAIDTQYF.